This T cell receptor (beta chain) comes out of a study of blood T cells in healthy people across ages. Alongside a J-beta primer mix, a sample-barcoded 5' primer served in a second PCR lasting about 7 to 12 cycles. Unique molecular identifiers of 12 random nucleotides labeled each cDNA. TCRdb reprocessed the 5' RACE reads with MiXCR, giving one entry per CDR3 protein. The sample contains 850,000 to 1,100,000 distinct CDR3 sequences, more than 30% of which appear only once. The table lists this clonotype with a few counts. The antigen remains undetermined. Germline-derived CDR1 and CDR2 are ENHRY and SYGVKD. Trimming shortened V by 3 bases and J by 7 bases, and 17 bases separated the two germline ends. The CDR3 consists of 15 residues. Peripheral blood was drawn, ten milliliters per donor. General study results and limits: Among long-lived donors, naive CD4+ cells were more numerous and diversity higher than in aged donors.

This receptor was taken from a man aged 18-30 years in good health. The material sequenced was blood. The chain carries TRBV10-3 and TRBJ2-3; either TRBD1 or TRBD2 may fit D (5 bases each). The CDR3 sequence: CAISEGSQGGYTQYF. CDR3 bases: TGTGCCATCAGTGAAGGCAGTCAGGGCGGGTATACGCAGTATTTT.